Listed below are T cell receptor beta chains from one sample, sequenced in a study of spatial heterogeneity in lung cancer. Each CDR3 protein is one row after TCRdb ran MiXCR on the 5' RACE reads. The sample includes about 43,000 distinct CDR3 sequences, around 21% seen only once; the top ten take about 7%. The sequencing here drew on PBMCs, taken at follow-up. These receptor sequences come from a female donor with early-stage non-small cell lung cancer. Both conserved end residues are part of each CDR3. The D gene is left open where the match is weak. Clone size is not always given. Where it is, it says once, few, many or a class for expanded clones.

>many|TRBV19|TRBD2|TRBJ2-2
CASSTPGLARGELFF
TGTGCCAGTAGTACACCGGGACTAGCGAGAGGGGAGCTGTTTTTT
>many|TRBV7-2|TRBD1|TRBJ1-2
CASSLVRGDYGYTF
TGTGCCAGCAGCTTAGTCAGGGGGGACTATGGCTACACCTTC
>many|TRBV7-6|TRBD1|TRBJ2-1
CASSQGPPTGFRNNEQFF
TGTGCCAGCAGCCAAGGCCCCCCGACAGGGTTCCGGAATAATGAGCAGTTCTTC
>many|TRBV20-1|.|TRBJ1-6
CSAQSPGDSPLHF
TGCAGTGCTCAGTCCCCGGGGGATTCACCCCTCCACTTT
>.|TRBV7-7|.|TRBJ2-1
CASSRARIHSYNEQFF
TGTGCTAGCAGCCGCGCCCGGATTCATTCCTACAATGAGCAGTTCTTC
>many|TRBV19|TRBD2|TRBJ2-1
CASSPTSGRAGEQFF
TGTGCCAGTAGTCCAACTAGCGGGAGGGCCGGTGAGCAGTTCTTC
>.|TRBV29-1|.|TRBJ1-2
CSADLQGSNYGYTF
TGCAGCGCCGATCTACAGGGATCGAACTATGGCTACACCTTC
>.|TRBV4-1|.|TRBJ1-2
CASSQPDGPHYGYTF
TGCGCCAGCAGCCAACCAGACGGCCCGCACTATGGCTACACCTTC
>once|TRBV6-4|TRBD2|TRBJ2-1
CASSRVAGAYNEQFF
TGTGCCAGCAGCAGAGTAGCGGGAGCCTACAATGAGCAGTTCTTC
>few|TRBV5-1|.|TRBJ2-3
CASSRRRESSTDTQYF
TGCGCCAGCAGTCGCCGCCGGGAGTCGAGCACAGATACGCAGTATTTT
>.|TRBV6-5|.|TRBJ1-5
CASGRNQPQHF
TGTGCCAGCGGACGGAATCAGCCCCAGCATTTT
>many|TRBV11-1|.|TRBJ1-5
CASSLAGGLGPQHF
TGTGCCAGCAGCTTAGCAGGGGGACTAGGACCCCAGCATTTT
>.|TRBV5-1|.|TRBJ2-3
CASSSLYTDTQYF
TGCGCCAGCAGCTCACTTTACACAGATACGCAGTATTTT